This TCR beta chain came from a study of blood T cell repertoires in COVID-19. Germline-derived CDR1 and CDR2 are SGHTA and FQGNSA. Trimming left V 2 bases short and J 5 bases short, with 14 bases between. This CDR3 is built from 15 residues. The method was immunoSEQ multiplex PCR; TCRdb's version includes in-frame clones alone and lacks a portion of them. The table shows about 240,000 clones, with just under 85% occurring only once. The sequence derives from an elderly woman with acute or convalescent COVID-19. This sequence joins TRBV7-2 and TRBJ2-3; D may be TRBD2 (5 bases). Input material: peripheral blood. CDR3 in DNA: TGTGCCAGCAGCTTACGGGCGGGCCAGGAAGATACGCAGTATTTT. Translating it yields CASSLRAGQEDTQYF.